Listed here are 3 T cell receptor beta chains from one sample, sequenced in a study of OX40 agonist ivuxolimab in advanced cancers. The protocol was immunoSEQ multiplex PCR, while the TCRdb copy is restricted to in-frame clones and leaves out a portion. The repertoire has about 64,000 clones, about four fifths of them found once; the top ten carry 5%. Source: CD4+ or CD8+ T cells sorted from blood, taken in a trial of the OX40 agonist ivuxolimab. These receptors originate from an adult with an advanced solid tumor such as melanoma, head and neck, liver or kidney cancer.

At least ten counts were recorded for this clone. The V and J genes are TRBV7-2 and TRBJ2-7; 8 bases align to TRBD1. The CDR3 has 15 residues. Germline CDR1 is SGHTA and CDR2 is FQGNSA. With 5 bases clipped from V and 0 bases from J, the junction kept 6 bases outside the gene matches. The CDR3 loop reads CASSPWDRSSYEQYF. As DNA, the CDR3 is TGTGCCAGCAGCCCATGGGACAGGAGCTCCTACGAGCAGTACTTC.

The chain is built from TRBV10-2 and TRBJ2-3; 7 bases are a match to TRBD1. This CDR3 comprises 15 residues. Germline lookup yields CDR1 WSHSY and CDR2 SAAADI. V lost 9 bases, J lost 1 base, and 10 bases stayed unmatched. The CDR3: CASSPGQWGTDTQYF. CDR3 sequence (DNA): TGCGCCAGTTCCCCGGGACAGTGGGGCACAGATACGCAGTATTTT.

V usage is TRBV7-9 and J usage is TRBJ2-5; maybe TRBD1 (6 bases). CDR1 and CDR2 from the germline V gene are SEHNR and FQNEAQ (reference sequence). The length of the CDR3 is 14 residues. V was shortened by 5 bases and J by 3 bases, with 13 bases between the two germline ends. CDR3 loop: CASSKSAGEETQYF. CDR3 sequence (DNA): TGTGCCAGCAGCAAATCTGCAGGGGAAGAGACCCAGTACTTC.